A selection of T cell receptor beta chains follows, all from one sample in a study of cytomegalovirus exposure and HLA in healthy donors. Here immunoSEQ multiplex PCR was the method, and the copy in TCRdb shows in-frame clones only, minus some. The sample shows roughly 200,000 clones, about 78% of them seen only once. Sequences were obtained from PBMCs. These TCRs come from a woman aged 25 to 39 in good health and CMV-seronegative. Each CDR3 is given with its conserved first and last residue. D genes are given only for firm matches. Rows give clone size only sometimes, using once, few, many, or a class for an expanded clone.

clone_size: NA; v_call: TRBV7-9; j_call: TRBJ2-3; d_call: NA; cdr3_aa: CASSPSGSAGTDTQYF; cdr3_nt: TGTGCCAGCAGCCCCAGTGGGAGCGCCGGCACAGATACGCAGTATTTT
clone_size: NA; v_call: TRBV28; j_call: TRBJ1-5; d_call: NA; cdr3_aa: CAITQNSNQPQHF; cdr3_nt: TGTGCCATTACACAGAATAGCAATCAGCCCCAGCATTTT
clone_size: NA; v_call: TRBV7-9; j_call: TRBJ1-2; d_call: NA; cdr3_aa: CASSPGEGYTF; cdr3_nt: TGTGCCAGCAGCCCCGGGGAAGGCTACACCTTC
clone_size: NA; v_call: TRBV5-1; j_call: TRBJ1-4; d_call: TRBD1; cdr3_aa: CASSLSLRGQGEKLFF; cdr3_nt: TGCGCCAGCAGCCTATCACTCCGGGGACAGGGTGAAAAACTGTTTTTT
clone_size: NA; v_call: TRBV7-2; j_call: TRBJ2-7; d_call: TRBD2; cdr3_aa: CASSAGLVYEQYF; cdr3_nt: TGTGCCAGCAGCGCGGGACTAGTCTACGAGCAGTACTTC
clone_size: NA; v_call: TRBV2; j_call: TRBJ2-3; d_call: NA; cdr3_aa: CASSERSGMADTQYF; cdr3_nt: TGTGCCAGCAGTGAAAGGTCGGGGATGGCAGATACGCAGTATTTT
clone_size: few; v_call: TRBV30; j_call: TRBJ1-1; d_call: TRBD1; cdr3_aa: CAWSTPGQEIGEAFF; cdr3_nt: TGTGCCTGGAGTACCCCGGGACAGGAGATAGGTGAAGCTTTCTTT
clone_size: NA; v_call: TRBV9; j_call: TRBJ2-1; d_call: TRBD2; cdr3_aa: CASSGTSVNEQFF; cdr3_nt: TGTGCCAGCAGCGGGACTAGCGTCAATGAGCAGTTCTTC
clone_size: NA; v_call: TRBV6-1; j_call: TRBJ2-7; d_call: NA; cdr3_aa: CATMGSTYEQYF; cdr3_nt: TGTGCCACCATGGGCAGCACCTACGAGCAGTACTTC
clone_size: NA; v_call: TRBV18; j_call: TRBJ1-2; d_call: NA; cdr3_aa: CASSPGQRYGGYPF; cdr3_nt: TGTGCCAGCTCACCAGGACAGCGGTATGGTGGCTACCCCTTC
clone_size: NA; v_call: TRBV7-9; j_call: TRBJ2-1; d_call: NA; cdr3_aa: CASSLIASSYNEQFF; cdr3_nt: TGTGCCAGCAGCTTAATAGCGAGCTCCTACAATGAGCAGTTCTTC
clone_size: NA; v_call: TRBV15; j_call: TRBJ2-7; d_call: TRBD1; cdr3_aa: CATSRRQGADEQYF; cdr3_nt: TGTGCCACCAGCAGGAGACAGGGGGCGGACGAGCAGTACTTC
clone_size: NA; v_call: TRBV29-1; j_call: TRBJ2-7; d_call: NA; cdr3_aa: CSVEQSYEQYF; cdr3_nt: TGCAGCGTTGAACAGTCCTACGAGCAGTACTTC
clone_size: few; v_call: TRBV5-4; j_call: TRBJ2-7; d_call: TRBD1; cdr3_aa: CASSLGPGGASYEQYF; cdr3_nt: TGTGCCAGCAGCTTGGGTCCAGGGGGCGCCTCCTACGAGCAGTACTTC
clone_size: NA; v_call: TRBV29-1; j_call: TRBJ2-1; d_call: TRBD1; cdr3_aa: CSVAWTGKNTYNEQFF; cdr3_nt: TGCAGCGTTGCCTGGACAGGGAAAAACACCTACAATGAGCAGTTCTTC
clone_size: NA; v_call: TRBV6-6; j_call: TRBJ2-1; d_call: NA; cdr3_aa: CATGSYNEQFF; cdr3_nt: TGTGCCACCGGCTCCTACAATGAGCAGTTCTTC
clone_size: NA; v_call: TRBV6-5; j_call: TRBJ2-5; d_call: NA; cdr3_aa: CASSWGGQAGETQYF; cdr3_nt: TGTGCCAGCAGTTGGGGGGGACAGGCAGGAGAGACCCAGTACTTC
clone_size: NA; v_call: TRBV2; j_call: TRBJ1-2; d_call: TRBD1; cdr3_aa: CASSQQGVSYGYTF; cdr3_nt: TGTGCCAGCAGTCAACAGGGGGTATCGTATGGCTACACCTTC
clone_size: NA; v_call: TRBV5-4; j_call: TRBJ2-2; d_call: TRBD2; cdr3_aa: CASSLGLAGGYTGELFF; cdr3_nt: TGTGCCAGCAGCTTGGGACTAGCGGGAGGGTACACCGGGGAGCTGTTTTTT
clone_size: NA; v_call: TRBV27; j_call: TRBJ2-7; d_call: NA; cdr3_aa: CASSDATQGKREQYF; cdr3_nt: TGTGCCAGCAGTGATGCTACACAGGGTAAAAGGGAGCAGTACTTC
clone_size: NA; v_call: TRBV5-1; j_call: TRBJ1-5; d_call: NA; cdr3_aa: CASSLGTTNSGQPQHF; cdr3_nt: TGCGCCAGCAGCTTGGGAACGACTAACTCGGGTCAGCCCCAGCATTTT
clone_size: NA; v_call: TRBV4-1; j_call: TRBJ2-3; d_call: NA; cdr3_aa: CASSLQGLRPDTQYF; cdr3_nt: TGCGCCAGCAGCCTACAGGGTCTGCGGCCAGATACGCAGTATTTT
clone_size: NA; v_call: TRBV6-4; j_call: TRBJ2-3; d_call: NA; cdr3_aa: CASASDFDSAGTDTQYF; cdr3_nt: TGTGCCAGCGCCTCAGATTTCGACTCGGCGGGCACAGATACGCAGTATTTT
clone_size: NA; v_call: TRBV10-3; j_call: TRBJ1-2; d_call: TRBD1; cdr3_aa: CAISESLNAGQRNYGYTF; cdr3_nt: TGTGCCATCAGTGAGTCGCTAAATGCGGGACAGAGAAACTATGGCTACACCTTC
clone_size: NA; v_call: TRBV27; j_call: TRBJ2-1; d_call: TRBD2; cdr3_aa: CASSEREAYNEQFF; cdr3_nt: TGTGCCAGCAGCGAGCGGGAGGCCTACAATGAGCAGTTCTTC